This section outlines one TCR beta chain sequence together with its context. The data were obtained in a study of blood T cell repertoires in COVID-19. Study details: The United States, Italy and Spain provided the acute and convalescent COVID-19 samples.

Original methodology: Estimated nucleated cell counts came from reference gene primer amplification. TCRdb's copy holds only in-frame clones and misses some; the assay was immunoSEQ multiplex PCR. That table furnishes V, J and clone size, whereas the DNA furnished D and trimming. The sample has about 380,000 clones, roughly 80% seen once. The germline V gene encodes CDR1 LNHDA and CDR2 SQIVND (reference sequence). J was trimmed by 4 bases and V by 5 bases; bases with no gene match: 7. This CDR3 is built from 15 residues. Sequenced sample: peripheral blood. V usage is TRBV19 and J usage is TRBJ2-7; 11 nucleotides line up with TRBD2. This TCR derives from a human donor with acute or convalescent COVID-19. The donor label of this sample is uncertain. Here the CDR3 reads CASSHPSGRSYEQYF. The DNA of the CDR3 is TGTGCCAGTAGTCATCCTAGCGGGAGGTCGTACGAGCAGTACTTC.